This T cell receptor beta chain was identified in a study of T cell changes during pregnancy in multiple sclerosis. TCRdb keeps only in-frame clones here, not all; method: immunoSEQ multiplex PCR. The table has 30,000 to 45,000 clones, 88% seen once. The CDR3 runs 16 residues. With 4 bases removed from V and 0 bases from J, the gap between germline ends came to 13 bases. Germline values: CDR1 MDHEN, CDR2 SYDVKM. This chain uses TRBV28 with TRBJ1-3; possible D gene TRBD1, 6 bases. This receptor was identified in a female donor with multiple sclerosis, enrolled in a pregnancy study. The material was CD4+ T cells from peripheral blood mononuclear cells, obtained in the first trimester of pregnancy. CDR3 bases: TGTGCCAGCAGTTATGGACAGCGCATCTCTGGAAACACCATATATTTT. Amino acid sequence: CASSYGQRISGNTIYF.